The 3 T cell receptor beta chains below were found in one sample sequenced in a study of T cell responses to AZD1222 COVID-19 vaccine. Measured with immunoSEQ multiplex PCR; TCRdb has only the in-frame clones, and not every one. In the table there are more than 85,000 clones, around 80% of which are singletons. Sequenced material: peripheral blood, taken on day 0 of AZD1222 vaccination. The source is an adult in good health.

The rearrangement links TRBV7-9 to TRBJ2-7, with D perhaps matching TRBD2 (5 bases). This CDR3 contains 13 residues. With 6 bases removed from V and 0 bases from J, the gap between germline ends came to 9 bases. CDR1 and CDR2 from the germline V gene are SEHNR and FQNEAQ (reference sequence). This CDR3 is CASRRESSYEQYF. The CDR3 region has the DNA TGTGCCAGCAGGAGGGAAAGCTCCTACGAGCAGTACTTC. Using reference TRBV7-9 and TRBJ2-7 for the parts outside the CDR3, the full variable domain is DTGVSQNPRHKITKRGQNVTFRCDPISEHNRLYWYRQTLGQGPEFLTYFQNEAQLEKSRLLSDRFSAERPKGSFSTLEIQRTEQGDSAMYLCASRRESSYEQYFGPGTRLTVT.

J is TRBJ2-5 and V is TRBV14, with D perhaps matching TRBD1 or TRBD2 (5 bases each). The germline V gene encodes CDR1 SGHDN and CDR2 FVKESK. The length of the CDR3 is 14 residues. V was pared by 1 base and J by 7 bases, with 13 bases between. Here the CDR3 reads CASSQGGAPGTQYF. The CDR3 DNA sequence: TGTGCCAGCAGCCAAGGAGGGGCCCCGGGGACCCAGTACTTC.

The chain is built from TRBV5-5 and TRBJ2-7, with a possible D match to TRBD1 (5 bases). Per germline, CDR1 SGHKS and CDR2 YYEKEE (reference sequence). The CDR3 runs to 14 residues. The V end lost 3 bases, the J end lost 3 bases, and 13 bases lay between the germline ends. CDR3 sequence (DNA): TGTGCCAGCAGCTGGATAGGGGCCCACTACGAGCAGTACTTC. Its protein product is CASSWIGAHYEQYF.